What follows are 5 T cell receptor beta chains derived from one specimen sequenced in a study of T cells in localized non-small cell lung cancer. Assay: immunoSEQ multiplex PCR; the TCRdb copy retains only in-frame clones and omits some. The data contain approximately 12,000 clones, more than 70% of them seen just once; the ten biggest clones take up approximately 20%. The sequencing here drew on peripheral blood, taken before any cancer treatment. The origin of the receptors is an older male donor with stage I lung adenocarcinoma.

V and J are TRBV5-1 and TRBJ2-3, with TRBD2 matching 9 bases. The CDR3 contains 15 residues. Trimming at V came to 0 bases and at J to 6 bases, leaving 5 bases not matched to a gene. Germline V lookup: CDR1 SGHRS, CDR2 YFSETQ. Written as DNA, the CDR3 is TGCGCCAGCAGCTTGGCCCGCGGGAGGGGGGATACGCAGTATTTT. Translating it yields CASSLARGRGDTQYF.

The chain uses TRBV28 and TRBJ1-4; D uncertain. Per the germline V gene, CDR1 is MDHEN and CDR2 is SYDVKM. The CDR3 has 13 amino acids. The V and J ends lost 7 bases and 4 bases respectively, with 10 bases between them. CDR3 in amino acids: CASMTGHNEKLFF. CDR3 nucleotide sequence: TGTGCCAGCATGACTGGCCATAATGAAAAACTGTTTTTT.

The chain recombines TRBV27 with TRBJ1-2; D possibly corresponds to TRBD1 (5 bases). With 3 bases removed from V and 6 bases from J, the gap between germline ends came to 26 bases. Germline CDR1 reads MNHEY; CDR2 reads SMNVEV (reference sequence). This CDR3 is 18 amino acids long. CDR3 in amino acids: CASSFRSATWGGSHGYTF. The CDR3 bases are TGTGCCAGCAGTTTCAGGAGCGCTACCTGGGGGGGATCGCATGGCTACACCTTC.

The rearrangement joins TRBV5-4 to TRBJ2-1; maybe TRBD1 (5 bases). V lost 2 bases to trimming and J lost 6 bases, with 18 bases between them. Germline CDR1 reads SGHNT; CDR2 reads YYREEE (reference sequence). The CDR3 is 16 residues long. CDR3 nucleotides: TGTGCCAGCAGCTTAGACACTTCCTGGGGCGGCAATGAGCAGTTCTTC. The encoded protein is CASSLDTSWGGNEQFF.

V and J are TRBV10-2 and TRBJ2-2; a possible D gene is TRBD2 (6 bases). The CDR3 spans 18 residues. The germline V gene encodes CDR1 WSHSY and CDR2 SAAADI. Trimming stripped 6 bases from V and 0 bases from J, with 20 bases between. The CDR3 sequence: CASRERLTSPTNTGELFF. The DNA of the CDR3 is TGCGCCAGCAGGGAACGTCTAACTAGCCCGACGAACACCGGGGAGCTGTTTTTT.